Presented here are 21 T cell receptor beta chains from one specimen sequenced in a study of T-cell memory formation after mild COVID-19. TCRdb reprocessed the 5' RACE reads with MiXCR, giving one entry per CDR3 protein. Counted here are about 110,000 distinct CDR3 sequences, about 18% occurring once; the ten biggest clones make up 5% to 7%. The sample comprised PBMCs or a T cell subset sorted from them (not recorded which). All receptors derive from a man between 18 and 29 years old who had mild COVID-19 (a few samples of this study predate the infection). Cell type and time point are not known.

This clonotype was counted between two and nine times. V usage is TRBV5-1 and J usage is TRBJ1-1, with no clear D. Trimming took 4 bases from V and 4 from J, leaving 14 bases between them. CDR3 length: 14 amino acids. CDR1 and CDR2 from the germline V gene are SGHRS and YFSETQ. This chain's CDR3 is CASSRDGSGTEAFF. In DNA form, the CDR3 reads TGCGCCAGCAGCAGGGATGGTTCGGGCACTGAAGCTTTCTTT.

The genes are TRBV15 and TRBJ2-3; D gene ambiguous. This CDR3 is 16 amino acids long. CDR1 is LNHNV, CDR2 YYDKDF, per germline (reference sequence). V was clipped by 0 bases and J by 1 base, with 11 bases between them. CDR3 bases: TGTGCCACCAGCAGAGATCCCCTCCGGGGCACAGATACGCAGTATTTT. The encoded protein is CATSRDPLRGTDTQYF. Variable domain in full (rest from reference TRBV15 and TRBJ2-3): DAMVIQNPRYQVTQFGKPVTLSCSQTLNHNVMYWYQQKSSQAPKLLFHYYDKDFNNEADTPDNFQSRRPNTSFCFLDIRSPGLGDTAMYLCATSRDPLRGTDTQYFGPGTRLTVL.

The CDR3 is CASSFRASTLYNEKLFF. In nucleotides, the CDR3 is TGTGCCAGCAGCTTTCGAGCGTCAACCCTTTATAATGAAAAACTGTTTTTT. V gene TRBV6-5 combines with J gene TRBJ1-4; no definite D call. The ends were cut back, 6 bases at V and 4 bases at J, with 21 bases in the middle. The CDR3 spans 17 residues. Germline V gene lookup returns CDR1 MNHEY and CDR2 SVGAGI.

This chain uses TRBV24-1 with TRBJ2-2; D not certain. Per germline, CDR1 KGHDR and CDR2 SFDVKD. V lost 3 bases to trimming and J lost 5 bases, with 12 bases between them. The CDR3 runs to 15 residues. The CDR3 loop reads CATSDPGIGTGELFF. The CDR3 DNA reads TGTGCCACCAGTGATCCCGGTATTGGAACCGGGGAGCTGTTTTTT.

As to this clonotype: The germline gene is not matched at one end of the junction; a read error may be the cause. This chain connects TRBV7-7 to TRBJ2-1; tentative D call: TRBD2 (5 bases). The CDR3 consists of 12 residues. Germline-derived CDR1 and CDR2 are SSHAT and FNYEAQ (reference sequence). CDR3 nucleotides: TGTGCTAGCAGCTCCCGACGGGGTGAGCAGTTCTTC. It yields the protein CASSSRRGEQFF.

This clonotype occurred a few times. The rearrangement links TRBV11-2 to TRBJ1-2; D gene unclear. CDR1 is SGHAT and CDR2 is FQNNGV in the germline V gene. The CDR3 loop spans 15 amino acids. With 5 bases removed from V and 4 bases from J, the gap between germline ends came to 17 bases. This chain's CDR3 is CASSPLGQAGYGYTF. The CDR3 coding sequence is TGTGCCAGCAGCCCCCTCGGGCAGGCGGGCTATGGCTACACCTTC.

The rearrangement links TRBV15 to TRBJ2-5, with 11 bases fitting TRBD2. Germline-derived CDR1 and CDR2 are LNHNV and YYDKDF (reference sequence). The CDR3 extends over 16 amino acids. Germline trimming cut 3 bases from V and 5 bases from J; bases unmatched to any gene: 8. The CDR3 region has the DNA TGTGCCACCAGCAGGGCGCGACTAGCGGGAACGGAGACCCAGTACTTC. This codes for CATSRARLAGTETQYF.

This clonotype was counted between two and nine times. The chain links TRBV18 to TRBJ1-1; no clear D. Germline values: CDR1 KGHSH, CDR2 LQKENI. Deletions cut 3 bases from V and 2 bases from J, with 16 bases between. The CDR3 is 16 amino acids. The CDR3 loop reads CASSPPTWTGNTEAFF. The DNA of the CDR3 is TGTGCCAGCTCACCGCCTACTTGGACCGGAAACACTGAAGCTTTCTTT.

CDR3 sequence reads: CASSSGTEGPDTQYF. The DNA of the CDR3 is TGTGCCAGCTCATCCGGGACAGAGGGGCCAGATACGCAGTATTTT. The rearrangement joins TRBV18 to TRBJ2-3; 7 bases are shared with TRBD1. V was pared by 5 bases and J by 4 bases, with 9 bases of the junction left unmatched. The length of the CDR3 is 15 residues. Germline V lookup: CDR1 KGHSH, CDR2 LQKENI.

The V gene is TRBV28, the J gene TRBJ2-2; D remains unclear. V shed 3 bases and J shed 0 bases, with 8 bases lying between them. Germline V CDR1 and CDR2: MDHEN, SYDVKM. The CDR3 contains 15 residues. The CDR3: CASSLISSNTGELFF. The DNA of the CDR3 is TGTGCCAGCAGTTTGATCTCCTCGAACACCGGGGAGCTGTTTTTT. The full variable domain, in which reference TRBV28 and TRBJ2-2 provide the parts outside the CDR3, is DVKVTQSSRYLVKRTGEKVFLECVQDMDHENMFWYRQDPGLGLRLIYFSYDVKMKEKGDIPEGYSVSREKKERFSLILESASTNQTSMYLCASSLISSNTGELFFGEGSRLTVL.

This clonotype appeared many times. The rearrangement links TRBV4-1 to TRBJ2-3; D remains ambiguous. From germline, CDR1 is MGHRA and CDR2 YSYEKL. V gave up 0 bases and J gave up 0 bases, with 10 bases separating them. The CDR3 spans 16 residues. The DNA of the CDR3 is TGCGCCAGCAGCCAAGAAAGGACCCCCAGCACAGATACGCAGTATTTT. Encoded protein: CASSQERTPSTDTQYF.

This clonotype was observed a few times. V is TRBV3-1 and J is TRBJ2-2, with D unresolved. The CDR3 is 13 residues long. Germline CDR1 reads LGHDT; CDR2 reads YNNKEL (reference sequence). Trimming cost V 5 bases and J 5 bases, with 9 bases left between them. The CDR3 region is CASSFTLTGELFF. CDR3 nucleotides: TGTGCCAGCAGCTTCACCTTAACCGGGGAGCTGTTTTTT.

There are a few counts of this clonotype. The V gene is TRBV7-2, the J gene TRBJ2-5; the D gene is possibly TRBD1 (5 bases). The CDR3 sequence is 13 residues long. Looked up from germline, CDR1 is SGHTA and CDR2 is FQGNSA. The V and J ends lost 3 bases and 2 bases respectively, with 7 bases between them. CDR3 loop: CASSFDRQETQYF. The CDR3 bases are TGTGCCAGCAGCTTTGACAGACAAGAGACCCAGTACTTC.

The rearrangement uses TRBV11-2 and TRBJ2-1; perhaps TRBD2 as D (6 bases). The germline gives CDR1 SGHAT, CDR2 FQNNGV. Trimming cost V 6 bases and J 7 bases, with 16 bases left between them. CDR3 size: 14 residues. CDR3 sequence: CASRARGALNEQFF. CDR3 bases: TGTGCCAGCAGGGCACGCGGGGCCCTGAATGAGCAGTTCTTC.

The gene calls are TRBV4-1 and TRBJ2-7; 7 bases are a match to TRBD1. CDR1 and CDR2 from the germline V gene are MGHRA and YSYEKL. The CDR3 is made up of 15 amino acids. The trim removed 0 bases at V and 0 bases at J, leaving 2 bases unmatched. The CDR3 spells CASSQDGTDSYEQYF. The CDR3 DNA reads TGCGCCAGCAGCCAAGACGGGACAGACTCCTACGAGCAGTACTTC.

This clonotype was observed a handful of times. This chain connects TRBV5-6 to TRBJ2-5; D may be TRBD1 (6 bases). The V and J ends lost 0 bases and 3 bases respectively, with 9 bases between them. The CDR3 totals 14 residues. From germline, CDR1 is SGHDT and CDR2 YYEEEE. The DNA for the CDR3 is TGTGCCAGCAGCTTGGACCGACAGGAAGAGACCCAGTACTTC. It encodes CASSLDRQEETQYF.

This clonotype showed up just a few times. V is TRBV5-6 and J is TRBJ2-7; weak D call: TRBD1 (6 bases). The CDR3 is 15 amino acids. Between the trimmed V and J ends, which lost 6 bases and 6 bases, there was a span of 22 bases. Germline-derived CDR1 and CDR2 are SGHDT and YYEEEE. CDR3 bases: TGTGCCAGCACCCATTGGACAGCCCGAAGAGGCGAGCAGTACGTC. It translates to CASTHWTARRGEQYV.

The CDR3 region has the DNA TGTGCCAGCAGCCGGACAGACTTGCTAGGGGCTTTCTTT. Protein product: CASSRTDLLGAFF. This chain links TRBV7-3 with TRBJ1-1, with D perhaps matching TRBD1 (6 bases). The V end was cut by 5 bases, the J end by 11 bases, with 18 bases between. In germline, CDR1 is SGHTA, CDR2 FQGTGA. The CDR3 runs 13 residues.

This clonotype was seen only a few times. The rearrangement uses TRBV5-1 and TRBJ2-2; D may be TRBD1 (6 bases). Trimming pared 3 bases from V and 1 base from J, leaving 10 bases between. Germline loops: CDR1 SGHRS, CDR2 YFSETQ. There are 15 residues in the CDR3. CDR3 in amino acids: CASSSWGQNTGELFF. The CDR3 bases are TGCGCCAGCAGCTCCTGGGGACAGAACACCGGGGAGCTGTTTTTT.

The table lists this clonotype with a few counts. This sequence joins TRBV4-3 and TRBJ2-2; TRBD2 is a possible D gene (6 bases). The CDR3 is 14 amino acids. Germline CDR1 LGHNA, CDR2 YSLEER. V shed 1 base and J shed 7 bases, with 10 bases lying between them. For the CDR3, the DNA is TGCGCCAGCAGCCAAGTGGAGGGAGTCGGGGAGCTGTTTTTT. Amino acid sequence: CASSQVEGVGELFF.

This chain links TRBV7-8 with TRBJ1-2, with a possible D match to TRBD1 (5 bases). The germline gives CDR1 SGHVS, CDR2 FQNEAQ. The CDR3 length is 16 residues. Trimming removed 1 base from V and 2 bases from J, with 14 bases in between. CDR3 sequence: CASSLVHAGLNYGYTF. The CDR3, as DNA: TGTGCCAGCAGCTTAGTACATGCAGGGCTAAACTATGGCTACACCTTC. The full variable domain, in which reference TRBV7-8 and TRBJ1-2 provide the parts outside the CDR3, is GAGVSQSPRYKVAKRGQDVALRCDPISGHVSLFWYQQALGQGPEFLTYFQNEAQLDKSGLPSDRFFAERPEGSVSTLKIQRTQQEDSAVYLCASSLVHAGLNYGYTFGSGTRLTVV.